This TCR beta chain derives from a study of blood T cell repertoires in COVID-19. As for the study in general: Samples of COVID-19 (acute and convalescent) were obtained from the United States, Italy and Spain. Sources were T cells, B-cell-depleted T cells, or PBMCs; the material itself was cDNA or gDNA.

Study processing details: Estimation of nucleated cell counts relied on the amplification of reference gene primers. Only in-frame clones appear in the TCRdb table, and some are missing; sequencing was by immunoSEQ multiplex PCR. That table is the source of V, J and clone size, and D and trimming were worked out from the DNA. The sample has around 50,000 clones; around 80% are singletons. The V gene end was trimmed by 6 bases and the J gene end by 0 bases; junction bases not matched to a gene: 2. Germline CDR1 and CDR2: SGHDN and FVKESK. The CDR3 length is 14 residues. The TCR sequence derives from an older woman with acute or convalescent COVID-19. The sequenced sample consisted of peripheral blood. V usage is TRBV14 and J usage is TRBJ2-3; 8 positions agree with TRBD1. DNA of the CDR3: TGTGCCAGCAGGAGACAGGGGAGCACAGATACGCAGTATTTT. This translates into CASRRQGSTDTQYF.